What follows is one T cell receptor (beta chain) and its context. What it binds is unknown. V was cut by 1 base and J by 5 bases, with 8 bases left in between. The CDR3 has 13 amino acids. From germline, CDR1 is SGHNT and CDR2 YYREEE (reference sequence). 13 Jbeta primers and 60 Vbeta primers were used for the PCR. TCRdb's copy holds only in-frame clones and misses some; the assay was immunoSEQ multiplex PCR. This sample has roughly 52,000 clones, with roughly three fifths found just once. The data derive from a study of cytomegalovirus exposure and HLA in healthy donors. General study points: It was likely that a cluster of highly shared sequence variants was a sequencing artifact.

This TCR was recovered from a human donor in good health. The chain couples TRBV5-4 to TRBJ2-3; D remains ambiguous. Sequences were obtained from PBMCs. The CDR3 reads CASSLIGEDTQYF. CDR3 bases: TGTGCCAGCAGCTTGATTGGAGAAGATACGCAGTATTTT. Combining the CDR3 with reference TRBV5-4 and TRBJ2-3 gives the whole variable domain ETGVTQSPTHLIKTRGQQVTLRCSSQSGHNTVSWYQQALGQGPQFIFQYYREEENGRGNFPPRFSGLQFPNYSSELNVNALELDDSALYLCASSLIGEDTQYFGPGTRLTVL.